What follows are 19 T cell receptor beta chains derived from one specimen sequenced in a study of cytotoxic CD8 clonotypes in ibrutinib-treated CLL (dated by TCRdb to the early 2020s). The time point label, read with the paper, signifies: 12 months on ibrutinib. The method was the immunoSEQ multiplex PCR assay. Sourced from immuneACCESS, this table was stored by TCRdb with only in-frame sequences that have V and J called. A share of the clones is absent; for the studies checked, an unresolved V gene accounts for under half, and the remainder has no known explanation. This sample comprises around 200,000 clones, about 75% of them detected only once. 5.9% of the sample rests with the top ten. The sequences come from PBMCs, collected after 12 months of ibrutinib treatment. The source is a human donor with chronic lymphocytic leukemia.

Only a few counts were recorded for this clone. The CDR3 protein is CASSPSGTGGLGTQYF. The CDR3 coding sequence is TGTGCCAGCAGCCCTTCGGGAACGGGGGGGCTCGGGACCCAGTACTTC. V and J are TRBV7-6 and TRBJ2-5; 8 nucleotides agree with TRBD2. Germline V gene lookup returns CDR1 SGHVS and CDR2 FNYEAQ. V trimming: 5 bases; J trimming: 7 bases; junction bases outside the gene matches: 15. This CDR3 is built from 16 residues.

This chain uses TRBV19 with TRBJ2-2; a possible D gene is TRBD1 (6 bases). The CDR3 covers 16 residues. Germline V CDR1 and CDR2: LNHDA, SQIVND (reference sequence). The V and J ends lost 8 bases and 0 bases respectively, with 16 bases between them. The CDR3 DNA reads TGTGCCAGTGGACGTCTAAGGGGGACGAACACCGGGGAGCTGTTTTTT. This translates into CASGRLRGTNTGELFF.

V is TRBV7-9 and J is TRBJ2-7; TRBD1 aligns across 7 bases. The junction had 19 bases not matched to a gene; V was cut back by 4 bases and J by 7 bases. The CDR3 is 17 amino acids. CDR1 and CDR2 (germline): SEHNR, FQNEAQ (reference sequence). The CDR3 here is CASSSLPVMTGSGEQYF. In DNA form, the CDR3 reads TGTGCCAGCAGCTCCTTGCCCGTCATGACAGGGTCGGGAGAGCAGTACTTC.

The chain employs TRBV7-2 and TRBJ2-2; D might be TRBD2 (6 bases). The germline V gene encodes CDR1 SGHTA and CDR2 FQGNSA. V shed 3 bases and J shed 2 bases, with 10 bases lying between them. CDR3 length: 15 amino acids. This CDR3 is CASSFGGTNTGELFF. CDR3 DNA sequence: TGTGCCAGCAGCTTTGGGGGGACTAACACCGGGGAGCTGTTTTTT.

The CDR3 here is CASSSQGNTEAFF. CDR3 coding DNA: TGTGCCAGTAGTAGTCAGGGGAACACTGAAGCTTTCTTT. The gene calls are TRBV19 and TRBJ1-1; possible D gene TRBD1, 5 bases. Deletions cut 4 bases from V and 1 base from J, with 7 bases between. This CDR3 has 13 residues. Germline-derived CDR1 and CDR2 are LNHDA and SQIVND (reference sequence).

The V call is TRBV6-5, the J call TRBJ1-5, with a possible D match to TRBD1 (5 bases). The CDR3 has 14 residues. Germline V gene lookup returns CDR1 MNHEY and CDR2 SVGAGI. Trimming stripped 7 bases from V and 6 bases from J, with 16 bases between. The DNA of the CDR3 is TGTGCCAGCACCCTAGCCTCCGGGGGTCAGCCCCAGCATTTT. Protein: CASTLASGGQPQHF.

The chain joins TRBV7-2 to TRBJ2-4; 7 bases fit TRBD1. From germline, CDR1 is SGHTA and CDR2 FQGNSA. The CDR3 is 16 residues long. With 0 bases clipped from V and 0 bases from J, the junction kept 2 bases outside the gene matches. CDR3: CASSLAGGIAKNIQYF. The CDR3 DNA reads TGTGCCAGCAGCTTAGCAGGGGGCATAGCCAAAAACATTCAGTACTTC. The full variable domain, in which reference TRBV7-2 and TRBJ2-4 provide the parts outside the CDR3, is GAGVSQSPSNKVTEKGKDVELRCDPISGHTALYWYRQSLGQGLEFLIYFQGNSAPDKSGLPSDRFSAERTGGSVSTLTIQRTQQEDSAVYLCASSLAGGIAKNIQYFGAGTRLSVL.

This chain joins TRBV6-6 and TRBJ2-7; D might be TRBD2 (5 bases). The V end was cut by 3 bases, the J end by 0 bases, with 12 bases between. This CDR3 has 15 residues. Germline CDR1 is MNHNY and CDR2 is SVGAGI (reference sequence). The DNA of the CDR3 is TGTGCCAGCAGTTATGAACTAGGAACCTCCTACGAGCAGTACTTC. Translation: CASSYELGTSYEQYF.

CDR3 bases: TGTGCCAGCAGCTTCACCCAGCGGGACTACGAGCAGTACTTC. Amino acids: CASSFTQRDYEQYF. The V gene is TRBV7-6, the J gene TRBJ2-7, with TRBD2 identical over 7 bases. This CDR3 comprises 14 residues. CDR1 is SGHVS, CDR2 FNYEAQ, per germline. V lost 3 bases and J lost 3; bases outside the gene matches: 5.

V gene TRBV5-1 combines with J gene TRBJ1-2; perhaps TRBD1 as D (5 bases). Per the germline V gene, CDR1 is SGHRS and CDR2 is YFSETQ. V lost 3 bases to trimming and J lost 6 bases, with 15 bases between them. The CDR3 length is 14 residues. The CDR3 protein is CASSSRGGVHGYTF. The CDR3 nucleotides are TGCGCCAGCAGCTCCCGGGGGGGTGTTCATGGCTACACCTTC. The full variable domain, completed using reference TRBV5-1 and TRBJ1-2, is KAGVTQTPRYLIKTRGQQVTLSCSPISGHRSVSWYQQTPGQGLQFLFEYFSETQRNKGNFPGRFSGRQFSNSRSEMNVSTLELGDSALYLCASSSRGGVHGYTFGSGTRLTVV.

This chain links TRBV7-2 with TRBJ1-2, with 9 bases aligning to TRBD1. This CDR3 comprises 15 residues. The V and J ends lost 7 bases and 0 bases, in that order; junction bases with no gene match: 6. Germline V gene data show CDR1 as SGHTA and CDR2 as FQGNSA. CDR3 residues: CASKDRGRTNYGYTF. CDR3 nucleotides: TGTGCCAGCAAGGACAGGGGCCGCACTAACTATGGCTACACCTTC.

A note on this clone: This same CDR3 is encoded by further DNA sequences in the sample. V and J are TRBV6-5 and TRBJ1-1; D uncertain. Trimming cost V 2 bases and J 0 bases, with 4 bases left between them. The CDR3 is 13 residues long. CDR1 and CDR2 (germline): MNHEY, SVGAGI. In DNA form, the CDR3 reads TGTGCCAGCAGTTACGTGCTGAACACTGAAGCTTTCTTT. It is translated as CASSYVLNTEAFF.

CDR3 DNA: TGTGCCAGCAGCCTGACAGCTAACAATGAGCAGTTCTTC. This gives the protein CASSLTANNEQFF. This chain links TRBV6-6 with TRBJ2-1; D possibly corresponds to TRBD1 (5 bases). CDR1 is MNHNY, CDR2 SVGAGI, per germline (reference sequence). V was clipped by 6 bases and J by 5 bases, with 11 bases between them. The CDR3 is 13 amino acids.

The V gene is TRBV7-2, the J gene TRBJ1-2; D is undetermined. Germline CDR1 is SGHTA and CDR2 is FQGNSA. Trimming cost V 5 bases and J 8 bases, with 15 bases left between them. The CDR3 has 13 amino acids. The CDR3 protein is CASSATDRGGYTF. CDR3 sequence (DNA): TGTGCCAGCAGCGCTACCGACCGGGGAGGCTACACCTTC.

This CDR3 reads CSVRREVNQPQHF. Here the CDR3 DNA reads TGCAGCGTGCGCCGGGAGGTCAATCAGCCCCAGCATTTT. The V gene is TRBV29-1, the J gene TRBJ1-5; D gene unclear. The CDR3 covers 13 residues. The V gene's germline CDR1 is SQVTM and CDR2 ANQGSEA. V was trimmed by 6 bases and J by 3 bases, leaving 12 bases between them.

A few counts support this clone. The rearrangement uses TRBV29-1 and TRBJ1-3; no reliable D call. The CDR3 loop spans 13 amino acids. V was trimmed by 6 bases and J by 0 bases, leaving 9 bases between them. Per the germline V gene, CDR1 is SQVTM and CDR2 is ANQGSEA. The DNA for the CDR3 is TGCAGCGTCGTGACTGACTCTGGAAACACCATATATTTT. Residues: CSVVTDSGNTIYF.

The sample holds one count of this clone. This chain uses TRBV28 with TRBJ2-7; D tentatively fits TRBD1 or TRBD2 (5 bases each). CDR1 MDHEN and CDR2 SYDVKM come from the germline V gene. Trimming stripped 5 bases from V and 4 bases from J, with 15 bases between. This CDR3 has 14 residues. The CDR3 is CASSKWGTEYEQYF. CDR3 bases: TGTGCCAGCAGTAAATGGGGGACCGAATACGAGCAGTACTTC.

V usage is TRBV18 and J usage is TRBJ1-4; no definite D call. CDR1 is KGHSH, CDR2 LQKENI, per germline. The CDR3 has 14 residues. V lost 6 bases and J 0 bases, leaving 8 bases between the germline ends. The DNA for the CDR3 is TGTGCCAGCTCCCGCACAGCAACTAATGAAAAACTGTTTTTT. Amino acids: CASSRTATNEKLFF.

The chain carries TRBV2 and TRBJ1-2; weak D call: TRBD1 (6 bases). V gave up 10 bases and J gave up 5 bases, with 17 bases separating them. The CDR3 is made up of 13 amino acids. Germline V lookup: CDR1 SNHLY, CDR2 FYNNEI. The CDR3 loop reads CATPNRVGYGYTF. The CDR3 coding sequence is TGTGCCACCCCCAACAGGGTAGGGTATGGCTACACCTTC.